This T cell receptor (beta chain) was sequenced in a study of cytomegalovirus exposure and HLA in healthy donors. General observations from the study: Analysis was carried out at a later point, and it linked a missense DCLRE1C variant to TCR beta V- and J-gene trimming. Per published accounts, TCR beta sequences correctly predicted the HLA-A and HLA-B alleles of most subjects.

PCR involved 60 Vbeta and 13 Jbeta primers. Clones were sequenced by immunoSEQ multiplex PCR, and TCRdb holds only the in-frame ones, with some missing. This repertoire shows about 180,000 clones, 70% to 85% found once; its top ten account for around 2.3%. V shed 0 bases and J 3 bases; nucleotides not matched to a gene: 8. The CDR3 is made up of 16 amino acids. Per germline, CDR1 LNHDA and CDR2 SQIVND (reference sequence). Points on this clone: What it binds is unknown.

This TCR came from a human donor in good health. The source material was PBMCs. This sequence joins TRBV19 and TRBJ2-7; 7 positions match TRBD1. As DNA, the CDR3 is TGTGCCAGTAGTATAGATGATACAGGGGCTATCTACGAGCAGTACTTC. It codes for CASSIDDTGAIYEQYF.